These 25 T cell receptor beta chains came from one sample sequenced in a study of cytomegalovirus exposure and HLA in healthy donors. The PCR contained 60 Vbeta and 13 Jbeta primers. Sequencing used immunoSEQ multiplex PCR; TCRdb keeps in-frame clones, though not all of them. The record lists around 130,000 clones, of which the ten most abundant hold roughly 2%. The sequenced material came from PBMCs. The source is a woman in her sixties or seventies in good health and CMV-seronegative.

The chain employs TRBV5-5 and TRBJ1-5, with no clear D. This CDR3 is 15 amino acids long. Germline-derived CDR1 and CDR2 are SGHKS and YYEKEE (reference sequence). Trimming left V 1 base short and J 2 bases short, with 10 bases between. The CDR3 here is CASSLSYVGNQPQHF. The CDR3 region has the DNA TGTGCCAGCAGCTTGAGCTACGTGGGCAATCAGCCCCAGCATTTT. Full variable domain (missing parts from reference TRBV5-5 and TRBJ1-5): DAGVTQSPTHLIKTRGQQVTLRCSPISGHKSVSWYQQVLGQGPQFIFQYYEKEERGRGNFPDRFSARQFPNYSSELNVNALLLGDSALYLCASSLSYVGNQPQHFGDGTRLSIL.

The chain joins TRBV19 to TRBJ2-7; a possible D gene is TRBD2 (6 bases). The CDR3 contains 17 residues. Germline loops: CDR1 LNHDA, CDR2 SQIVND (reference sequence). V shed 5 bases and J shed 1 base, with 21 bases lying between them. In DNA, the CDR3 is TGTGCCAGTAGTTCACCGAGTCGCGGGGTAGTTTCCTACGAGCAGTACTTC. Protein product: CASSSPSRGVVSYEQYF. Drawing the rest from reference TRBV19 and TRBJ2-7, the complete variable domain is DGGITQSPKYLFRKEGQNVTLSCEQNLNHDAMYWYRQDPGQGLRLIYYSQIVNDFQKGDIAEGYSVSREKKESFPLTVTSAQKNPTAFYLCASSSPSRGVVSYEQYFGPGTRLTVT.

The chain carries TRBV13 and TRBJ2-2, with D possibly matching TRBD2 (5 bases). V was pared by 0 bases and J by 3 bases, with 11 bases between. The V gene's germline CDR1 is PRHDT and CDR2 FYEKMQ (reference sequence). The CDR3 has 16 amino acids. DNA for the CDR3: TGTGCCAGCAGCTTAGGGAGGGTGACGGACACCGGGGAGCTGTTTTTT. It yields the protein CASSLGRVTDTGELFF.

The rearrangement links TRBV7-9 to TRBJ2-2; D gene unclear. Per germline, CDR1 SEHNR and CDR2 FQNEAQ (reference sequence). CDR3 length: 14 residues. Trimming shortened V by 5 bases and J by 1 base, and 8 bases separated the two germline ends. CDR3 protein: CASSSLRNTGELFF. The CDR3 DNA is TGTGCCAGCAGCAGCCTGCGGAACACCGGGGAGCTGTTTTTT. The full variable domain, its missing parts supplied by reference TRBV7-9 and TRBJ2-2, is DTGVSQNPRHKITKRGQNVTFRCDPISEHNRLYWYRQTLGQGPEFLTYFQNEAQLEKSRLLSDRFSAERPKGSFSTLEIQRTEQGDSAMYLCASSSLRNTGELFFGEGSRLTVL.

This chain connects TRBV19 to TRBJ2-7; a weak D match, TRBD2 (6 bases). V lost 3 bases, J lost 3 bases, and 12 bases lay in between. CDR1 LNHDA and CDR2 SQIVND come from the germline V gene (reference sequence). The CDR3 is made up of 14 amino acids. CDR3: CASSILGGVYEQYF. For the CDR3, the DNA is TGTGCCAGTAGTATCCTGGGAGGAGTCTACGAGCAGTACTTC.

V and J are TRBV7-3 and TRBJ2-2; D gene unclear. V lost 2 bases and J lost 4, with 8 bases in between. Germline V lookup: CDR1 SGHTA, CDR2 FQGTGA. This CDR3 has 14 amino acids. The CDR3 region is CASSLSISTGELFF. The CDR3 DNA is TGTGCCAGCAGCTTATCCATCAGCACCGGGGAGCTGTTTTTT.

The rearrangement joins TRBV6-5 to TRBJ2-7; possibly TRBD1 for D (5 bases). CDR3 length: 14 amino acids. Trimming pared 2 bases from V and 3 bases from J, leaving 11 bases between. From germline, CDR1 is MNHEY and CDR2 SVGAGI. CDR3 in amino acids: CASSYGQGLYEQYF. The CDR3 DNA sequence: TGTGCCAGCAGTTACGGGCAGGGTCTCTACGAGCAGTACTTC.

The chain is built from TRBV5-4 and TRBJ1-6; a possible D gene is TRBD1 (5 bases). V was pared by 4 bases and J by 9 bases, with 14 bases between. This CDR3 comprises 14 residues. Per the germline V gene, CDR1 is SGHNT and CDR2 is YYREEE (reference sequence). In DNA, the CDR3 is TGTGCCAGCAGCCGGGGGGGTACAAGTTCACCCCTCCACTTT. It is translated as CASSRGGTSSPLHF.

The rearrangement uses TRBV5-1 and TRBJ2-2; 16 nucleotides line up with TRBD2. The germline CDR1 and CDR2 sequences are SGHRS and YFSETQ. The J segment lost 4 bases and the V segment lost 4 bases, leaving 7 bases of the junction unmatched. CDR3 length: 18 residues. Here the CDR3 reads CASSPGTSGRASTGELFF. The CDR3 DNA reads as TGCGCCAGCAGCCCCGGGACTAGCGGGAGGGCCTCCACCGGGGAGCTGTTTTTT.

The CDR3 DNA reads as TGCAGAAATGGACAGGGGGCTGAATGGACTGAAGCTTTCTTT. Translating it yields CRNGQGAEWTEAFF. V usage is TRBV29-1 and J usage is TRBJ1-1; 11 bases map to TRBD1. Germline V lookup: CDR1 SQVTM, CDR2 ANQGSEA. The CDR3 loop spans 14 amino acids.

J is TRBJ2-1 and V is TRBV28, with D maybe TRBD2 (5 bases). The CDR3 spans 14 residues. Trimming left V 7 bases short and J 3 bases short, with 13 bases between. In germline, CDR1 is MDHEN, CDR2 SYDVKM. The CDR3 spells CASTDRGFYNEQFF. Here the CDR3 DNA reads TGTGCCAGCACCGATCGGGGTTTCTACAATGAGCAGTTCTTC.

The rearrangement uses TRBV5-6 and TRBJ2-2, with D possibly TRBD2 on 6 matching bases. Trimming removed 2 bases at V and 1 base at J, with 9 bases between. This CDR3 has 15 amino acids. The germline gives CDR1 SGHDT, CDR2 YYEEEE. The CDR3 reads CASSFAGLNTGELFF. CDR3 nucleotides: TGTGCCAGCAGCTTCGCGGGACTGAACACCGGGGAGCTGTTTTTT.

The rearrangement links TRBV6-1 to TRBJ2-1; the D gene is possibly TRBD2 (5 bases). CDR1 and CDR2 (germline): MNHNS, SASEGT. V was shortened by 0 bases and J by 3 bases, with 12 bases between the two germline ends. CDR3 length: 16 amino acids. Written as DNA, the CDR3 is TGTGCCAGCAGTGAAGCGGAGAGACTAAACTACAATGAGCAGTTCTTC. The encoded protein is CASSEAERLNYNEQFF.

This chain's CDR3 is CASSSPGSDTQYF. In DNA, the CDR3 is TGTGCCAGCAGCTCACCGGGATCGGATACGCAGTATTTT. The V call is TRBV11-2, the J call TRBJ2-3; tentatively, D is TRBD2 (5 bases). The germline V and J ends were trimmed by 4 bases and 6 bases, with 11 bases remaining between them. The CDR3 has 13 amino acids. Germline V gene lookup returns CDR1 SGHAT and CDR2 FQNNGV. The complete variable domain, with remaining parts taken from reference TRBV11-2 and TRBJ2-3, reads EAGVAQSPRYKIIEKRQSVAFWCNPISGHATLYWYQQILGQGPKLLIQFQNNGVVDDSQLPKDRFSAERLKGVDSTLKIQPAKLEDSAVYLCASSSPGSDTQYFGPGTRLTVL.

The chain employs TRBV5-4 and TRBJ1-1; 9 bases align to TRBD1. V lost 4 bases to trimming and J lost 3 bases; unmatched junction nucleotides: 7. Germline V gene data show CDR1 as SGHNT and CDR2 as YYREEE (reference sequence). The CDR3 sequence is 15 residues long. This CDR3 is CASSPVDRGDTEAFF. In nucleotides, the CDR3 is TGTGCCAGCAGCCCTGTTGACAGGGGGGACACTGAAGCTTTCTTT.

The rearrangement links TRBV5-1 to TRBJ2-3; the match to TRBD2 covers 8 bases. This CDR3 contains 20 residues. Unmatched junction bases numbered 21, after V lost 4 bases and J lost 2 bases. Germline V gene lookup returns CDR1 SGHRS and CDR2 YFSETQ. The CDR3 DNA is TGCGCCAGCAGCCCCGGAAAAATACTAGCGGCGTCTATCTTCACAGATACGCAGTATTTT. It yields the protein CASSPGKILAASIFTDTQYF.

The rearrangement uses TRBV6-1 and TRBJ1-3; D unresolved. The CDR3 loop spans 16 amino acids. Trimming took off 1 base at V and 0 bases at J, with 10 bases between the two ends. Germline V gene data show CDR1 as MNHNS and CDR2 as SASEGT. The CDR3 DNA reads TGTGCCAGCAGTGAAGGGAGATACCCCTCTGGAAACACCATATATTTT. As protein: CASSEGRYPSGNTIYF.

The chain recombines TRBV11-2 with TRBJ2-3, with D unclear. Per germline, CDR1 SGHAT and CDR2 FQNNGV. The CDR3 runs 11 residues. Trimming shortened V by 5 bases and J by 2 bases, and 2 bases separated the two germline ends. CDR3 in DNA: TGTGCCAGCAGCCACACAGATACGCAGTATTTT. Amino acid sequence: CASSHTDTQYF.

The rearrangement uses TRBV6-6 and TRBJ1-3, with TRBD1 as a possible D gene (5 bases). Germline CDR1 is MNHNY and CDR2 is SVGAGI (reference sequence). With 6 bases removed from V and 4 bases from J, the gap between germline ends came to 16 bases. This CDR3 has 15 residues. In DNA form, the CDR3 reads TGTGCCAGCAGAAATAGGGGATCGGGCGGAAACACCATATATTTT. It yields the protein CASRNRGSGGNTIYF.

The V and J genes are TRBV6-5 and TRBJ2-2, with 7 nucleotides matching TRBD2. This CDR3 region has 13 residues. Germline V gene lookup returns CDR1 MNHEY and CDR2 SVGAGI. V trimming: 6 bases; J trimming: 6 bases; junction bases outside the gene matches: 4. The CDR3 sequence is CASSPGLAGELFF. DNA of the CDR3: TGTGCCAGCAGCCCCGGACTAGCCGGGGAGCTGTTTTTT.

This chain uses TRBV27 with TRBJ1-5; no clear D. From germline, CDR1 is MNHEY and CDR2 SMNVEV (reference sequence). The length of the CDR3 is 14 residues. V lost 2 bases to trimming and J lost 1 base, with 6 bases between them. CDR3: CASSLEASNQPQHF. DNA of the CDR3: TGTGCCAGCAGTTTAGAAGCAAGCAATCAGCCCCAGCATTTT.

The gene calls are TRBV7-3 and TRBJ2-1; TRBD2 aligns across 9 bases. This CDR3 has 16 residues. Trimming cost V 5 bases and J 4 bases; bases outside gene matches: 9. CDR1 is SGHTA, CDR2 FQGTGA, per germline. The chain's CDR3 is CASSPDSGGRYNEQFF. The CDR3 DNA is TGTGCCAGCAGCCCGGATAGCGGGGGCCGTTACAATGAGCAGTTCTTC.

This chain links TRBV30 with TRBJ1-4; D not resolved. With 0 bases removed from V and 8 bases from J, the gap between germline ends came to 19 bases. Germline-derived CDR1 and CDR2 are GTSNPN and SVGIG (reference sequence). CDR3 size: 16 residues. DNA for the CDR3: TGTGCCTGGAGTGTGGGTCTGAACGGCCTAGGAGAAAAACTGTTTTTT. Protein: CAWSVGLNGLGEKLFF. The variable domain in full, completed from reference TRBV30 and TRBJ1-4, reads SQTIHQWPATLVQPVGSPLSLECTVEGTSNPNLYWYRQAAGRGLQLLFYSVGIGQISSEVPQNLSASRPQDRQFILSSKKLLLSDSGFYLCAWSVGLNGLGEKLFFGSGTQLSVL.

The genes are TRBV27 and TRBJ1-3; D possibly corresponds to TRBD1 (5 bases). The germline CDR1 and CDR2 sequences are MNHEY and SMNVEV (reference sequence). The CDR3 contains 14 residues. V lost 0 bases, J lost 11 bases, and 14 bases lay in between. CDR3 sequence (DNA): TGTGCCAGCAGTTTATCATGGGACTTCGGGTCCATATATTTT. Its translation is CASSLSWDFGSIYF.

This chain joins TRBV28 and TRBJ1-4; a possible D gene is TRBD1 (6 bases). Between the trimmed V and J ends, which lost 1 base and 7 bases, there was a span of 13 bases. Germline-derived CDR1 and CDR2 are MDHEN and SYDVKM. The CDR3 contains 15 residues. DNA of the CDR3: TGTGCCAGCAGTTTATTTGCAGGGGCAGGTGAAAAACTGTTTTTT. This codes for CASSLFAGAGEKLFF.